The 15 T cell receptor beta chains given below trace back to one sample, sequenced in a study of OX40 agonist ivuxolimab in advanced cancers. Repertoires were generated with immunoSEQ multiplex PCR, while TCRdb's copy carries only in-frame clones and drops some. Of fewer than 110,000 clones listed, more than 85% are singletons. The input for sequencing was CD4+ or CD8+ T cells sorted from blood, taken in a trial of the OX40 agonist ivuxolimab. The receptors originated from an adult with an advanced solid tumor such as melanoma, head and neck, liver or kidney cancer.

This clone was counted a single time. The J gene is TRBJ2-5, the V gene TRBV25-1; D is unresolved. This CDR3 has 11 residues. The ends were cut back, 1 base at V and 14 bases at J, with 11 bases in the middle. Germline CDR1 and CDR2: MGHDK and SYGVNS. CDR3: CASSESAPLYF. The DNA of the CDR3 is TGTGCCAGCAGTGAATCGGCCCCCCTTTACTTC. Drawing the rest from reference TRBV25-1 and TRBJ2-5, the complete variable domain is EADIYQTPRYLVIGTGKKITLECSQTMGHDKMYWYQQDPGMELHLIHYSYGVNSTEKGDLSSESTVSRIRTEHFPLTLESARPSHTSQYLCASSESAPLYFGPGTRLLVL.

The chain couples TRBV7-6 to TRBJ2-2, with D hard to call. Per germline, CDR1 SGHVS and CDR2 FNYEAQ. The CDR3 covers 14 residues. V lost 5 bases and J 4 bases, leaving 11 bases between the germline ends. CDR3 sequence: CASSPLGSTGELFF. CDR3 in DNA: TGTGCCAGCAGCCCGCTCGGTAGCACCGGGGAGCTGTTTTTT.

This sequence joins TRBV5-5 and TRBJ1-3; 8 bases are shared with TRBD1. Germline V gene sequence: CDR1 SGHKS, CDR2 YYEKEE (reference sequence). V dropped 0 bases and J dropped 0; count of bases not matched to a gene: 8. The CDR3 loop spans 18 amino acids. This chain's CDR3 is CASSLAAGGDGSGNTIYF. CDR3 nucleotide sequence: TGTGCCAGCAGCTTGGCTGCAGGGGGCGACGGCTCTGGAAACACCATATATTTT.

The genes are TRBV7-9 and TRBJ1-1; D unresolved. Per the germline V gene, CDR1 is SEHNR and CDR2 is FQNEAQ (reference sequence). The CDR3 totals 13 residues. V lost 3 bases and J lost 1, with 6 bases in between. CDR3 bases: TGTGCCAGCAGCTTTACAGCGAACACTGAAGCTTTCTTT. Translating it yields CASSFTANTEAFF.

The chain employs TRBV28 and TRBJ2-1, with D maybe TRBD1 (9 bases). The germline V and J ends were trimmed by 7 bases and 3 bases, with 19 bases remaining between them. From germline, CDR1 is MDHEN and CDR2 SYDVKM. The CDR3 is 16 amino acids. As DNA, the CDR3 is TGTGCCAGCATCACGCGGGGGGACAGGGTCTACAATGAGCAGTTCTTC. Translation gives CASITRGDRVYNEQFF.

CDR3 sequence (DNA): TGTGCCAGCAGCGTAGAACAGGGCACCGGGGAGCTGTTTTTT. It encodes CASSVEQGTGELFF. The V and J genes are TRBV9 and TRBJ2-2; maybe TRBD1 (6 bases). Between the trimmed V and J ends, which lost 0 bases and 4 bases, there was a span of 7 bases. Germline CDR1 and CDR2: SGDLS and YYNGEE. This CDR3 comprises 14 residues.

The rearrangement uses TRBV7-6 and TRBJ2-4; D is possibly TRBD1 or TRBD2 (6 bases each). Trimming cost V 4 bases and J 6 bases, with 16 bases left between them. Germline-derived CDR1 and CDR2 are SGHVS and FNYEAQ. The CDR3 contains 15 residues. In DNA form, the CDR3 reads TGTGCCAGCAGCTCCCTGGGGGGCTTCGGAAACATTCAGTACTTC. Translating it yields CASSSLGGFGNIQYF.

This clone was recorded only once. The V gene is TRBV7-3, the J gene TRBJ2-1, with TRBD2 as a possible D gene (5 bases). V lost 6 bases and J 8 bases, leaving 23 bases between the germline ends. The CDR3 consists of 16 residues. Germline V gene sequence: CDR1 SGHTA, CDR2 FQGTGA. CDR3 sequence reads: CASSRLGGELTHEQFF. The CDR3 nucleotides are TGTGCCAGCAGTAGACTCGGAGGAGAATTGACACATGAGCAGTTCTTC.

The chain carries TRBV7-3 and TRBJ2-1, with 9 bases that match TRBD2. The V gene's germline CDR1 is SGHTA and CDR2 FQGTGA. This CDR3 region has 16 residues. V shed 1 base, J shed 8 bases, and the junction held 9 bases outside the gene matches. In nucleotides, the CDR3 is TGTGCCAGCAGCTTAAGGTTAGCGGGAGCTATAGATGAGCAGTTCTTC. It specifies CASSLRLAGAIDEQFF.

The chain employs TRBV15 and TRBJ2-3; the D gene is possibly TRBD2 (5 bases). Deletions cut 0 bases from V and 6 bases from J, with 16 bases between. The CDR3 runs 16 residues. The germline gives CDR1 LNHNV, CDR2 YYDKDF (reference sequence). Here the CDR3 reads CATSREASGRGDTQYF. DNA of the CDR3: TGTGCCACCAGCAGAGAGGCGAGCGGCCGCGGTGATACGCAGTATTTT.

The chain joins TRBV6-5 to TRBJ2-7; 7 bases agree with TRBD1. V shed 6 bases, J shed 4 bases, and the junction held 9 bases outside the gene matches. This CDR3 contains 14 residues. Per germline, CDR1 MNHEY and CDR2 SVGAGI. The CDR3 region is CASSFQGDQYEQYF. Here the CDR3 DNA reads TGTGCCAGCAGCTTTCAGGGGGACCAATACGAGCAGTACTTC.

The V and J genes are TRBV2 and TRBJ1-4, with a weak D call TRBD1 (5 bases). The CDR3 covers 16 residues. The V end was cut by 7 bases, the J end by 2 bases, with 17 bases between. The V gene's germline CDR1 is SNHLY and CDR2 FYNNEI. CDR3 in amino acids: CASILIQGATNEKLFF. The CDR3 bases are TGTGCCAGCATTCTCATCCAGGGAGCGACTAATGAAAAACTGTTTTTT.

The CDR3 coding sequence is TGTGCCAGCAGCTTATCGGCTAGCGGGTACAATGAGCAGTTCTTC. Encoded protein: CASSLSASGYNEQFF. The V and J genes are TRBV7-3 and TRBJ2-1, with TRBD2 matching 8 bases. CDR1 is SGHTA and CDR2 is FQGTGA in the germline V gene. This CDR3 has 15 residues. The trim removed 2 bases at V and 4 bases at J, leaving 4 bases unmatched.

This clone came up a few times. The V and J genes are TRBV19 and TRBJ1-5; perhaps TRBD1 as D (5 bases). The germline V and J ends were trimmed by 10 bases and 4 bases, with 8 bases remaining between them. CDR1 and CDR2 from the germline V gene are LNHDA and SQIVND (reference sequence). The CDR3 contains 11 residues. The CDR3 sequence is CATGINQPQHF. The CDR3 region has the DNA TGTGCCACAGGGATAAATCAGCCCCAGCATTTT.

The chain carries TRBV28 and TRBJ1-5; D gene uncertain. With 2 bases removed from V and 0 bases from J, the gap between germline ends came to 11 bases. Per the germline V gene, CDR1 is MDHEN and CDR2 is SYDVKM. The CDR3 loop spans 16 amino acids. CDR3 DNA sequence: TGTGCCAGCAGTTTAAGGGATACAGCTAGCAATCAGCCCCAGCATTTT. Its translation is CASSLRDTASNQPQHF.